Listed here are 3 T cell receptor beta chains from one sample, sequenced in a study of blood T cell repertoires in COVID-19. Repertoires were generated with immunoSEQ multiplex PCR, while TCRdb's copy carries only in-frame clones and drops some. The sample holds a few hundred thousand clones, roughly 89% seen once. The sample comprised peripheral blood. These receptors all come from a woman in her sixties or seventies with COVID-19, enrolled during active disease.

The rearrangement joins TRBV5-5 to TRBJ1-1; D is uncertain. The CDR3 is 14 residues long. V dropped 0 bases and J dropped 1 base, with 7 bases sitting between them. CDR1 is SGHKS and CDR2 is YYEKEE in the germline V gene (reference sequence). As DNA, the CDR3 is TGTGCCAGCAGCTTGGCTTACACGAACACTGAAGCTTTCTTT. Amino acids: CASSLAYTNTEAFF.

This clone has just one count. The chain is built from TRBV6-2 or TRBV6-3 and TRBJ2-7; 11 positions agree with TRBD2. V dropped 5 bases and J dropped 4; count of bases not matched to a gene: 4. The CDR3 consists of 14 residues. Germline-derived CDR1 and CDR2 are MNHEY and SVGEGT. This chain's CDR3 is CASSRLAGGYEQYF. In nucleotides, the CDR3 is TGTGCCAGCAGTCGCCTAGCGGGGGGATACGAGCAGTACTTC.

The chain combines TRBV7-3 with TRBJ2-5; TRBD2 matches at 8 bases. Germline V gene lookup returns CDR1 SGHTA and CDR2 FQGTGA. The V gene end was trimmed by 5 bases and the J gene end by 3 bases; junction bases not matched to a gene: 5. The CDR3 is 14 residues long. CDR3 nucleotides: TGTGCCAGCAGCCGGGGGGGGACCGAAGAGACCCAGTACTTC. It yields the protein CASSRGGTEETQYF.